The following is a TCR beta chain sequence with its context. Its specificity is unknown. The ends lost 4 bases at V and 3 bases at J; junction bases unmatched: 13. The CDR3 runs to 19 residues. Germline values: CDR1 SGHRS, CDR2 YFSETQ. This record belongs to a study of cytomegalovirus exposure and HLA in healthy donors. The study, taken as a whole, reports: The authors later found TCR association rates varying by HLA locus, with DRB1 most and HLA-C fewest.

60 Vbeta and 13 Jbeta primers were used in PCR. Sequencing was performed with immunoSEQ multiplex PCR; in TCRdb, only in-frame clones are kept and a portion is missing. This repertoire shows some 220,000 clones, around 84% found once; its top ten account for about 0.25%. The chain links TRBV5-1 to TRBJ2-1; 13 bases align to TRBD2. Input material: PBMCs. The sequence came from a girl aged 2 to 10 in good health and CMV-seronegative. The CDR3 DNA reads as TGCGCCAGCAGCCCCAGCGTGGGACTAGCGGGACGGCACTACAATGAGCAGTTCTTC. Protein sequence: CASSPSVGLAGRHYNEQFF.